This T cell receptor beta chain was sequenced in a study of blood T cell repertoires in COVID-19. At the level of the study: Specimens from acute and convalescent COVID-19 originated in the United States, Italy and Spain. The cDNA or gDNA used as material had been derived from T cells, B-cell-depleted T cells, or PBMCs.

Data came from immunoSEQ multiplex PCR; TCRdb stores just in-frame clones and leaves some out. Among some 20,000 clones listed, 80% to 90% were seen once. Sequencing was performed on peripheral blood. The receptor comes from a human donor in a cohort sampled during active COVID-19.

The CDR3 DNA reads TGTGCCAGCAGGCCAGGGGGAGGTGGCTACACCTTC. This codes for CASRPGGGGYTF. The rearrangement joins TRBV12-3 or TRBV12-4 to TRBJ1-2; 7 bases match TRBD1. Trimming removed 6 bases from V and 7 bases from J; junction bases left unmatched: 5. The CDR3 spans 12 residues.